What follows describes a single TCR beta chain. The antigen is undetermined. The sample belongs to a study of cytomegalovirus exposure and HLA in healthy donors. On the study more broadly: As released early, the data held about 85 million unique TCRs from HLA-typed donors. General study findings and limits: What a later analysis reportedly showed was that an Asian-associated ancestry cluster had fewer N-insertions than the roughly 670-donor mean. 150 to 200 TCR beta chains were listed as cytomegalovirus-associated.

60 Vbeta and 13 Jbeta primers were used in PCR. Sequenced by immunoSEQ multiplex PCR; TCRdb stores in-frame clones only, minus some. Of 90,000 to 150,000 clones in the sample, about 73% are singletons; the top ten hold about 7.8%. CDR3 length: 15 residues. Germline values: CDR1 SGHAT, CDR2 FQNNGV. Deletions cut 5 bases from V and 10 bases from J, with 18 bases between. The sequencing input was PBMCs. The receptor was isolated from a woman between 40 and 50 years old in good health and CMV-seropositive. The V call is TRBV11-2, the J call TRBJ1-6, with a weak D call TRBD1 (5 bases). CDR3 DNA sequence: TGTGCCAGCAGCCTACAGTGGCAGGGAAACTCACCCCTCCACTTT. Its translation: CASSLQWQGNSPLHF.